The clone carrying this T cell receptor (beta chain) was seen ten or more times. The data were obtained in a study of response to subunit inactivated influenza vaccine. The CDR3 is made up of 15 amino acids. Germline CDR1 is KGHSH and CDR2 is LQKENI. The V end was cut by 1 base, the J end by 1 base, with 10 bases between. TCRdb re-derived calls from the RT-PCR reads in MiXCR, one entry per CDR3 protein. Of 500,000 to 550,000 distinct CDR3 sequences listed, 6.5% to 8% are singletons. The sequences come from PBMCs from blood, collected about 24 months after vaccination. This receptor was obtained from a man between 50 and 69 years old who received an inactivated influenza vaccine. J is TRBJ1-1 and V is TRBV18; no firm D call. This chain's CDR3 is CASSPLARPNTEAFF. The CDR3, as DNA: TGTGCCAGCTCACCACTAGCCAGACCGAACACTGAAGCTTTCTTT.